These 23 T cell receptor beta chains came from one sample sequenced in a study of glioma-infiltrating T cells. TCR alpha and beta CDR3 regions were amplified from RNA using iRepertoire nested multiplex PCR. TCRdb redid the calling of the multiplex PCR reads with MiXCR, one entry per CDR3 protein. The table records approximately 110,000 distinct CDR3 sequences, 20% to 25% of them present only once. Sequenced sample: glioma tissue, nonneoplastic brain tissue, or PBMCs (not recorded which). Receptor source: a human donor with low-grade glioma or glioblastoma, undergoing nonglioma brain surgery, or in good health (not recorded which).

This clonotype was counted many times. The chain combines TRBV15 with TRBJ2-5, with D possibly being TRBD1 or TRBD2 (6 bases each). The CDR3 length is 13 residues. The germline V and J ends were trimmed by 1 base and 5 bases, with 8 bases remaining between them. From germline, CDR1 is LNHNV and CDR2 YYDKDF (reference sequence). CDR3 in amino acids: CATSRVGGETQYF. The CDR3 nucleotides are TGTGCCACCAGCAGAGTAGGGGGGGAGACCCAGTACTTC.

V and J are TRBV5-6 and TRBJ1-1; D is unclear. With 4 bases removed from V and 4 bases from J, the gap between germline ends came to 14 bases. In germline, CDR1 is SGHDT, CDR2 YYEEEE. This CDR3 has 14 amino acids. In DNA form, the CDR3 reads TGTGCCAGCAGCATGTCGGGTATAGGCACTGAAGCTTTCTTT. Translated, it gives CASSMSGIGTEAFF.

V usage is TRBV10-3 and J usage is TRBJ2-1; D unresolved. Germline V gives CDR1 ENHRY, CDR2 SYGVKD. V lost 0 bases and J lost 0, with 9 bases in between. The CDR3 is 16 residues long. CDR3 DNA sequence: TGTGCCATCAGTGAGTCGAGGTCTAGCTCCTACAATGAGCAGTTCTTC. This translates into CAISESRSSSYNEQFF.

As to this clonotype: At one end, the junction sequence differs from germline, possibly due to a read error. The CDR3 sequence is CATSVAGGKETQYF. DNA for the CDR3: TGTGCCACTAGTGTAGCGGGAGGTAAAGAGACCCAGTACTTC. The gene calls are TRBV24-1 and TRBJ2-5; 10 bases align to TRBD2. The CDR3 runs to 14 residues. Germline V gene sequence: CDR1 KGHDR, CDR2 SFDVKD.

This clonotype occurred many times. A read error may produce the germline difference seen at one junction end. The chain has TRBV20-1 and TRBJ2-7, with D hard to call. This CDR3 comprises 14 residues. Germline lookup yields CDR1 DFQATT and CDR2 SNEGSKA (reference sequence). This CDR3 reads CSANHYRESFEQYF. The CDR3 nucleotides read TGCAGTGCCAACCACTACAGAGAATCCTTCGAGCAGTACTTC.

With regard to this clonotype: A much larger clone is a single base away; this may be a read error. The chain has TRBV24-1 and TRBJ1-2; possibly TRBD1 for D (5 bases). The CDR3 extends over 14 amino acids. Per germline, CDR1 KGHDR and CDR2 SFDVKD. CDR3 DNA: TGTGCCATCAGTGGGGGTCCAGGGAGGGATGGCTACACCTTC. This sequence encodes CAISGGPGRDGYTF.

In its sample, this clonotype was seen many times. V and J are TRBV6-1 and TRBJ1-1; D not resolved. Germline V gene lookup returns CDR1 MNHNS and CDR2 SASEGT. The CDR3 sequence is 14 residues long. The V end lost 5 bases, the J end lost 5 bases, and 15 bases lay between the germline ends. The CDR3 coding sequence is TGTGCCAGCAGTTTGGGCCCCCTGGGGACTGAAGCTTTCTTT. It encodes CASSLGPLGTEAFF.

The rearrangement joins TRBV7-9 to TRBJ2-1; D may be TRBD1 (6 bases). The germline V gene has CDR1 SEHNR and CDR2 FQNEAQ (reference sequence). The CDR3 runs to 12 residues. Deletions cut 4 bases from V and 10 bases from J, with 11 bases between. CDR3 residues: CASSSTGREQFF. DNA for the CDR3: TGTGCCAGCAGCTCGACAGGCCGGGAGCAGTTCTTC. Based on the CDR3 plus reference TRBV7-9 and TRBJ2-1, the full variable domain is DTGVSQNPRHKITKRGQNVTFRCDPISEHNRLYWYRQTLGQGPEFLTYFQNEAQLEKSRLLSDRFSAERPKGSFSTLEIQRTEQGDSAMYLCASSSTGREQFFGPGTRLTVL.

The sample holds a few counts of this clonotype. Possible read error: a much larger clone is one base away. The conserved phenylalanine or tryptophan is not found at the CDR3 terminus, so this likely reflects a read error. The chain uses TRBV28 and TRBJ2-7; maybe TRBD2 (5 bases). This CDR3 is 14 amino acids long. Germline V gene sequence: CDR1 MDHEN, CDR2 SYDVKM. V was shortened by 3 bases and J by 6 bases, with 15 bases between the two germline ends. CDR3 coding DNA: TGTGCCAGCAGTTTCAGCGGACTCCCGGGCGAGCAGTACTCC. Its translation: CASSFSGLPGEQYS.

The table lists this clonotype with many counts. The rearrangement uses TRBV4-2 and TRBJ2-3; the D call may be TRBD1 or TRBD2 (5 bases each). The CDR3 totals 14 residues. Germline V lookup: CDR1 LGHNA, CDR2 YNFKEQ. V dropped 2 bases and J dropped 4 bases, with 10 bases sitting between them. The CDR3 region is CASSQRDGADTQYF. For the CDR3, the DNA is TGTGCCAGCAGCCAACGGGACGGAGCAGATACGCAGTATTTT.

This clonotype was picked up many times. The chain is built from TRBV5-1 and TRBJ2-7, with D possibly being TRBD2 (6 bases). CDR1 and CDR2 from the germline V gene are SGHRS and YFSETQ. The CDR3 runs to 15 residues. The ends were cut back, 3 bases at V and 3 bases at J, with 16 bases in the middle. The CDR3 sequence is CASSSLAGTFYEQYF. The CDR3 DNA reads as TGCGCCAGCAGCTCCTTGGCGGGAACTTTCTACGAGCAGTACTTC.

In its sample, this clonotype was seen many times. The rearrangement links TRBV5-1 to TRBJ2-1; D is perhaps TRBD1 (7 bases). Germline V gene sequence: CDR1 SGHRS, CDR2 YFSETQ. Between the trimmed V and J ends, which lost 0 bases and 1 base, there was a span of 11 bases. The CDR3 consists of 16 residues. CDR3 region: CASSLGQGGSYNEQFF. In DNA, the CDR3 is TGCGCCAGCAGCTTGGGTCAGGGGGGTTCCTACAATGAGCAGTTCTTC.

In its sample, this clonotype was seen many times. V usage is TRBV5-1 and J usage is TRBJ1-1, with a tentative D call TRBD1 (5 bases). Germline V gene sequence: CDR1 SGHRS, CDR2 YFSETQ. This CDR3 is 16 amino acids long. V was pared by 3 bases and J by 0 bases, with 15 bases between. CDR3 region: CASSSGTPRLNTEAFF. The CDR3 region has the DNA TGCGCCAGCAGCTCCGGGACCCCACGATTGAACACTGAAGCTTTCTTT.

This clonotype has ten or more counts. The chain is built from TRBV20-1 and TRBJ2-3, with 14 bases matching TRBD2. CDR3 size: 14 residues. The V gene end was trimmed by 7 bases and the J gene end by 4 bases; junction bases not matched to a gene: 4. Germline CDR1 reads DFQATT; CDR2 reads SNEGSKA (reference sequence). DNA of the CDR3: TGCAGTGTATGGACTAGCGGGAGGTCAGATACGCAGTATTTT. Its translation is CSVWTSGRSDTQYF.

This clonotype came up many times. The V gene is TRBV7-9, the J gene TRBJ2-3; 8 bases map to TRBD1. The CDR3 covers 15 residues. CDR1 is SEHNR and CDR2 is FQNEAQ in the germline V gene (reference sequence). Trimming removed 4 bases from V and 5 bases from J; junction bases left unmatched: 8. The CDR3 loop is CASSSDRETGDTQYF. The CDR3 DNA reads TGTGCCAGCAGCTCGGACAGGGAGACCGGAGATACGCAGTATTTT.

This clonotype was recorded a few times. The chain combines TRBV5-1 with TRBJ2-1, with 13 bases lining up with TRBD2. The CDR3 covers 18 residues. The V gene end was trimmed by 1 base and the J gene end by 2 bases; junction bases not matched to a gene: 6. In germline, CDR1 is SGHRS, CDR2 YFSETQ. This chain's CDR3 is CASSLTPGTSGTYNEQFF. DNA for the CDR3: TGCGCCAGCAGCTTGACCCCCGGGACTAGCGGGACCTACAATGAGCAGTTCTTC.

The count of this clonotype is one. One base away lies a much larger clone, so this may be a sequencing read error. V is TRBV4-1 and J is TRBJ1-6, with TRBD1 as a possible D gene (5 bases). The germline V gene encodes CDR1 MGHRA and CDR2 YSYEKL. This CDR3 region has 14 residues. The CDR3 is CSSKTQGVNSPLHF. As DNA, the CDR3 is TGCTCCAGCAAAACCCAGGGAGTTAATTCACCCCTCCACTTT.

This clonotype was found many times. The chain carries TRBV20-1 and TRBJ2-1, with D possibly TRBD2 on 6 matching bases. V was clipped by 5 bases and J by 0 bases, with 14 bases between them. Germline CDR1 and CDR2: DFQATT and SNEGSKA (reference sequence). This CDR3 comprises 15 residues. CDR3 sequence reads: CSARGAGSSYNEQFF. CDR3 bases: TGCAGTGCTCGTGGGGCGGGAAGCTCCTACAATGAGCAGTTCTTC.

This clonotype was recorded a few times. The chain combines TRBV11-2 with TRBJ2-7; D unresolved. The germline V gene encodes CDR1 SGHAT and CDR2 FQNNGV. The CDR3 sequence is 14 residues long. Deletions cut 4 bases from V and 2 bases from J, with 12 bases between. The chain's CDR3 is CASSSILVAYEQYF. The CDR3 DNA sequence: TGTGCCAGCAGCTCCATCCTCGTAGCCTACGAGCAGTACTTC.

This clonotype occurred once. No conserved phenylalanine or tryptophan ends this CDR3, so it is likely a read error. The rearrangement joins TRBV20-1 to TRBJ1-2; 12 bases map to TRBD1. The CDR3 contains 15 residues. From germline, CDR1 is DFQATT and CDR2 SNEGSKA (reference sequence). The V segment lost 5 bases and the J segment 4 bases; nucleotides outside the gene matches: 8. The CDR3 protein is CSARDRGQGGYGYTS. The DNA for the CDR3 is TGCAGTGCTCGGGACAGGGGGCAAGGGGGCTATGGCTACACCTCC.

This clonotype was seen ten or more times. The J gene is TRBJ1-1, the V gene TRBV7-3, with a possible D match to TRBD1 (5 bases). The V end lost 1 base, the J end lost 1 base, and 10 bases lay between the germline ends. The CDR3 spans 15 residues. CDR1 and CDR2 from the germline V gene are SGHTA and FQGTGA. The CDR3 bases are TGTGCCAGCAGCTTAATGGGGGGGACGAACACTGAAGCTTTCTTT. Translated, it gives CASSLMGGTNTEAFF.

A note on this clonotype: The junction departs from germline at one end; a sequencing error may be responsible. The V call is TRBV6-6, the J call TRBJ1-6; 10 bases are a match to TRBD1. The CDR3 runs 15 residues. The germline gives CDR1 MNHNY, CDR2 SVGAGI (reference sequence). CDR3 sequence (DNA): TGTGCCAGCAGTTACCAGGGACAGGGGAATTCACCACTCCGCTTT. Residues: CASSYQGQGNSPLRF.

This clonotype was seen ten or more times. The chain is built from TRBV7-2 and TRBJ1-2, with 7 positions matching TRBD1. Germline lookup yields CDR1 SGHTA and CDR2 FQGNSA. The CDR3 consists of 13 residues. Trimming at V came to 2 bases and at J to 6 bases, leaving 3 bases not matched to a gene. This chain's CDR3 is CASSLRQGDGYTF. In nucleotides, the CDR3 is TGTGCCAGCAGCTTAAGACAGGGCGATGGCTACACCTTC.